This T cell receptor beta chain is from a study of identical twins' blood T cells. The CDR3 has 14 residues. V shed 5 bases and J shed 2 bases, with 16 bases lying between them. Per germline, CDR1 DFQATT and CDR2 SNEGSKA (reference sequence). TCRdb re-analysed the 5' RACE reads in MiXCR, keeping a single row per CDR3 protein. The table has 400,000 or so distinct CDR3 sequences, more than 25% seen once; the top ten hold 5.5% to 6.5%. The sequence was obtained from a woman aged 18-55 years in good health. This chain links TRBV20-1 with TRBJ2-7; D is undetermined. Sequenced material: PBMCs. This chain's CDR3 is CSAPRPDRAYEQYF. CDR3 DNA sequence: TGCAGTGCTCCCCGACCGGACCGGGCCTACGAGCAGTACTTC.